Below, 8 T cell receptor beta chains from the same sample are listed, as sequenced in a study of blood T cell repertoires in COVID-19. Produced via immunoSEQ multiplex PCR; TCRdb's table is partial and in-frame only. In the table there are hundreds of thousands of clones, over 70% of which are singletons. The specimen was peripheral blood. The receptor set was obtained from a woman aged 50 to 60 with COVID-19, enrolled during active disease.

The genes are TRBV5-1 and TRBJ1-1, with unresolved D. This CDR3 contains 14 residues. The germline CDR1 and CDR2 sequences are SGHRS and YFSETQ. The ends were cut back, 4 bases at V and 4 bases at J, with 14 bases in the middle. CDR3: CASSTRTRSTEAFF. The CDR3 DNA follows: TGCGCCAGCAGCACACGAACGCGGAGCACTGAAGCTTTCTTT.

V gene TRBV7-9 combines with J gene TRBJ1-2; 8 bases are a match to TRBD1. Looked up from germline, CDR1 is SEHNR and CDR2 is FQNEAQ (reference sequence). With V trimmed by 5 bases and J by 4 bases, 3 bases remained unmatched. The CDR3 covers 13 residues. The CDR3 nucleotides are TGTGCCAGCAGCACTGGACAGGGCTATGGCTACACCTTC. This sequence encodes CASSTGQGYGYTF.

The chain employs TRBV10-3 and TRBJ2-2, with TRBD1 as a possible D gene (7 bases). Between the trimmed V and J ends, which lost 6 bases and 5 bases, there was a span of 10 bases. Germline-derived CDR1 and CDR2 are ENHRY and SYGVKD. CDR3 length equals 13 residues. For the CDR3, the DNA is TGTGCCATCAGGCGGGGACAGACCGGGGAGCTGTTTTTT. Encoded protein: CAIRRGQTGELFF.

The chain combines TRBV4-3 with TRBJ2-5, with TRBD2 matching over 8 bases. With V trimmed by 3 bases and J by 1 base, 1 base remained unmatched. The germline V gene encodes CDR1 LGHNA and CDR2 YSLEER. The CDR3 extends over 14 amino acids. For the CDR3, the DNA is TGCGCCAGCAGCCACACTAGCGGCCAAGAGACCCAGTACTTC. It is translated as CASSHTSGQETQYF.

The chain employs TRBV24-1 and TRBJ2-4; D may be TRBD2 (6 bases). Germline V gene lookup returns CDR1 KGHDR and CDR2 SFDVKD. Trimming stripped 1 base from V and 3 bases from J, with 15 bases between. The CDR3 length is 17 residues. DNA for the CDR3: TGTGCCACCAGTGATTTTGAGCGGGTCAGAGACAAAAACATTCAGTACTTC. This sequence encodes CATSDFERVRDKNIQYF.

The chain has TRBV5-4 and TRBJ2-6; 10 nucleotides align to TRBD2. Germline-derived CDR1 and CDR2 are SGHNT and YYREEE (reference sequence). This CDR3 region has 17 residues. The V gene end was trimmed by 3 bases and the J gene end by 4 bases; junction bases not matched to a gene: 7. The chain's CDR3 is CASSSPSGREGANVLTF. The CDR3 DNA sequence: TGTGCCAGCAGCTCGCCTAGCGGGAGAGAGGGGGCCAACGTCCTGACTTTC. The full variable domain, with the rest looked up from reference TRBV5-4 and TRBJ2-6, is ETGVTQSPTHLIKTRGQQVTLRCSSQSGHNTVSWYQQALGQGPQFIFQYYREEENGRGNFPPRFSGLQFPNYSSELNVNALELDDSALYLCASSSPSGREGANVLTFGAGSRLTVL.

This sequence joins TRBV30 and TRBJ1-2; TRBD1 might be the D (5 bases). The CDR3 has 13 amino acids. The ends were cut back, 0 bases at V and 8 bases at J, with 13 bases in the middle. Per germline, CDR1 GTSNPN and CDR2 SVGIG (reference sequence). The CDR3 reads CAWSVAREGGYTF. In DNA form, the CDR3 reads TGTGCCTGGAGTGTAGCCAGGGAGGGCGGCTACACCTTC.

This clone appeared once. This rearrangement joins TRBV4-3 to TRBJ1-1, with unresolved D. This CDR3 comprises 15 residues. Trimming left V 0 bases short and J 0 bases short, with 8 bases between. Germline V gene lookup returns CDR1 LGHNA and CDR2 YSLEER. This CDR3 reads CASSQDEGMNTEAFF. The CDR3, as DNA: TGCGCCAGCAGCCAAGATGAGGGCATGAACACTGAAGCTTTCTTT.